This T cell receptor beta chain was observed in a study of response to subunit inactivated influenza vaccine. Germline CDR1 and CDR2: LNHDA and SQIVND (reference sequence). The CDR3 runs 15 residues. The V gene end was trimmed by 4 bases and the J gene end by 4 bases; junction bases not matched to a gene: 4. One entry per CDR3 protein, called by TCRdb with MiXCR from the RT-PCR reads. The repertoire holds about 580,000 distinct CDR3 sequences, roughly 15% seen once, with over 8.5% in the top ten. V usage is TRBV19 and J usage is TRBJ2-1; TRBD2 agrees at 10 bases. The sequence was obtained from a man between 45 and 60 years old who received an inactivated influenza vaccine. This material consisted of PBMCs from blood, taken 11 to 12 days after vaccination. CDR3 in amino acids: CASSTQLAGYNEQFF. DNA for the CDR3: TGTGCCAGTAGTACCCAACTAGCGGGGTACAATGAGCAGTTCTTC.